Listed here is a single T cell receptor beta chain. The data belong to a study of blood T cell repertoires in COVID-19. Germline V gives CDR1 LGHNA, CDR2 YNFKEQ. Trimming at V came to 1 base and at J to 0 bases, leaving 6 bases not matched to a gene. The CDR3 consists of 17 residues. TCRdb's copy holds only in-frame clones and misses some; the assay was immunoSEQ multiplex PCR. This table has about 300,000 clones, 70% to 90% appearing once. This clonotype originated in a man aged 25-45 years who had recovered from COVID-19. The chain recombines TRBV4-2 with TRBJ2-5; the match to TRBD1 covers 9 bases. Sequenced: PBMCs or T cells enriched from blood (not recorded which). The CDR3 loop is CASSQASWDRDQETQYF. The DNA of the CDR3 is TGTGCCAGCAGCCAAGCGAGTTGGGACAGGGACCAAGAGACCCAGTACTTC.